Detailed here is one TCR beta chain. Only Caucasian adults living in Nashville, Tennessee served as donors. Here immunoSEQ multiplex PCR was the method, and the copy in TCRdb shows in-frame clones only, minus some. This table has about 2 million clones, 90% to 95% appearing once. The sample originates from a study of shared clonotypes between healthy human individuals. V was cut by 1 base and J by 0 bases, with 16 bases left in between. The germline V gene has CDR1 SGHVS and CDR2 FQNEAQ. The CDR3 runs 17 residues. This sequence joins TRBV7-8 and TRBJ2-7, with a weak D call TRBD1 (6 bases). The sample was naive CD4+ T cells sorted from blood. Described subset: CD45RA+ positively selected. This clonotype originated in a man between 18 and 35 years old in good health. In DNA, the CDR3 is TGTGCCAGCAGCTTAGACCCGGACAGTATTTACTCCTACGAGCAGTACTTC. Protein product: CASSLDPDSIYSYEQYF.